The clone carrying this T cell receptor (beta chain) was seen repeatedly, ten times or more. The source of the sample is a study of spatial heterogeneity in lung cancer. Study-wide background: PBMC samples from follow-up, when available, were sequenced at a median of approximately 24 months post-resection. The count of detected beta-chain sequences consistently exceeded that of alpha-chain sequences.

Trimming at V came to 3 bases and at J to 6 bases, leaving 4 bases not matched to a gene. In germline, CDR1 is SGHTA, CDR2 FQGNSA. CDR3 length: 15 residues. The time point was: blood at routine non-recurrence follow-up after resection. All TCR cDNA molecules were individually tagged with a unique molecular identifier. TCRdb called the 5' RACE reads again in MiXCR, with one record for every CDR3 protein. This sample has 15,000 or so distinct CDR3 sequences, with roughly 6% found just once. This TCR derives from a male donor with early-stage non-small cell lung cancer. The material sequenced was PBMCs, taken at follow-up. The genes are TRBV7-2 and TRBJ2-2; 10 bases are shared with TRBD1. This chain's CDR3 is CASSFGTGVSGELFF. The DNA of the CDR3 is TGTGCCAGCAGCTTCGGGACAGGGGTCTCCGGGGAGCTGTTTTTT.